Each of the 19 T cell receptor beta chains below was sequenced from the same sample in a study of radiotherapy plus CTLA-4 blockade in lung cancer. Libraries were prepared by immunoSEQ multiplex PCR; TCRdb keeps only in-frame clonotypes and omits some of them. This table has roughly 100,000 clones, under 90% appearing once. The input for sequencing was peripheral blood, taken from a patient treated with radiotherapy plus ipilimumab. These receptors came from a human donor with non-small cell lung cancer that progressed on radiotherapy plus ipilimumab. Some clones in this sample may be carry-over from other donors' samples.

This sequence joins TRBV7-2 and TRBJ1-1, with TRBD1 matching over 7 bases. The germline V gene encodes CDR1 SGHTA and CDR2 FQGNSA. The J segment lost 0 bases and the V segment lost 1 base, leaving 2 bases of the junction unmatched. The CDR3 is 15 residues long. CDR3 DNA sequence: TGTGCCAGCAGCTTAGGGGACAGATTGAACACTGAAGCTTTCTTT. This encodes CASSLGDRLNTEAFF. Drawing the rest from reference TRBV7-2 and TRBJ1-1, the complete variable domain is GAGVSQSPSNKVTEKGKDVELRCDPISGHTALYWYRQSLGQGLEFLIYFQGNSAPDKSGLPSDRFSAERTGGSVSTLTIQRTQQEDSAVYLCASSLGDRLNTEAFFGQGTRLTVV.

This clone was observed a single time. This sequence joins TRBV27 and TRBJ1-5, with unresolved D. Germline assignment: CDR1 MNHEY and CDR2 SMNVEV (reference sequence). V lost 5 bases, J lost 0 bases, and 8 bases lay in between. This CDR3 is 14 amino acids long. CDR3 protein: CASSPSLSNQPQHF. In DNA, the CDR3 is TGTGCCAGCAGTCCCTCTCTTAGCAATCAGCCCCAGCATTTT.

The J gene is TRBJ2-6, the V gene TRBV6-4; TRBD1 matches at 10 bases. The V gene's germline CDR1 is MRHNA and CDR2 SNTAGT. J gave up 0 bases and V 4 bases, and 0 bases lay outside the gene matches. The length of the CDR3 is 16 residues. The CDR3 nucleotides read TGTGCCAGCAGTGGGACAGGGGGCTCTGGGGCCAACGTCCTGACTTTC. Translation gives CASSGTGGSGANVLTF.

The chain joins TRBV11-2 to TRBJ2-7; D unclear. This CDR3 is built from 12 residues. Germline V gene data show CDR1 as SGHAT and CDR2 as FQNNGV. V was pared by 1 base and J by 3 bases, with 4 bases between. The CDR3 nucleotides are TGTGCCAGCAGCTTAGGTCTCTACGAGCAGTACTTC. As protein: CASSLGLYEQYF.

The rearrangement links TRBV5-6 to TRBJ2-1; D perhaps matches TRBD2 (5 bases). This CDR3 has 15 amino acids. Germline assignment: CDR1 SGHDT and CDR2 YYEEEE. V was trimmed by 1 base and J by 5 bases, leaving 13 bases between them. The CDR3 loop reads CASSLRKAGDNEQFF. The DNA of the CDR3 is TGTGCCAGCAGCTTGAGAAAGGCCGGGGACAATGAGCAGTTCTTC.

The chain recombines TRBV6-5 with TRBJ2-2; possible D gene TRBD1, 6 bases. CDR1 MNHEY and CDR2 SVGAGI come from the germline V gene. The ends were cut back, 6 bases at V and 5 bases at J, with 16 bases in the middle. The CDR3 totals 15 residues. The CDR3 DNA reads as TGTGCCAGCAGACCGGGACATTTCGGGACCGGGGAGCTGTTTTTT. Residues: CASRPGHFGTGELFF.

In this sample, this clone turned up once. The rearrangement uses TRBV7-3 and TRBJ2-4; the match to TRBD2 covers 9 bases. Germline V CDR1 and CDR2: SGHTA, FQGTGA. V trimming: 4 bases; J trimming: 2 bases; junction bases outside the gene matches: 9. This CDR3 comprises 17 residues. The DNA for the CDR3 is TGTGCCAGCAGCTCCTATAACCTAGCGGGGACCAAAAACATTCAGTACTTC. Encoded protein: CASSSYNLAGTKNIQYF.

This clone has only one observation. The chain uses TRBV20-1 and TRBJ2-1, with D unresolved. V gave up 4 bases and J gave up 7 bases, with 5 bases separating them. Germline V gene data show CDR1 as DFQATT and CDR2 as SNEGSKA (reference sequence). The CDR3 extends over 10 amino acids. The CDR3 reads CSAKRNEQFF. The CDR3 region has the DNA TGCAGTGCTAAACGGAATGAGCAGTTCTTC.

The genes are TRBV18 and TRBJ1-2; D unresolved. Deletions cut 4 bases from V and 8 bases from J, with 17 bases between. The germline V gene has CDR1 KGHSH and CDR2 LQKENI. The CDR3 spans 14 residues. Here the CDR3 reads CASSLTGRSWGYTF. The DNA for the CDR3 is TGTGCCAGCTCACTGACTGGAAGGTCCTGGGGCTACACCTTC.

The rearrangement uses TRBV25-1 and TRBJ2-7, with 8 bases fitting TRBD2. Unmatched junction bases numbered 8, after V lost 3 bases and J lost 1 base. Germline V lookup: CDR1 MGHDK, CDR2 SYGVNS. The CDR3 is 16 amino acids. The CDR3 here is CASSDRGGGLSYEQYF. The CDR3 DNA reads TGTGCCAGCAGTGATCGGGGCGGGGGGCTTTCCTACGAGCAGTACTTC.

The V and J genes are TRBV30 and TRBJ2-5; tentatively, D is TRBD1 or TRBD2 (5 bases each). The V end was cut by 3 bases, the J end by 7 bases, with 18 bases between. CDR1 is GTSNPN and CDR2 is SVGIG in the germline V gene (reference sequence). The CDR3 loop spans 14 amino acids. Here the CDR3 DNA reads TGTGCCTGGAGACGCCGGGGCCGAGTCGGGACCCAGTACTTC. Amino acid sequence: CAWRRRGRVGTQYF.

This clone has more than one count but fewer than ten. CDR3 sequence (DNA): TGTGCCAGCACTAGACAGACCGGGGAGCTGTTTTTT. This encodes CASTRQTGELFF. The chain joins TRBV6-1 to TRBJ2-2; D might be TRBD1 (5 bases). CDR1 and CDR2 from the germline V gene are MNHNS and SASEGT. V lost 7 bases and J lost 5, with 8 bases in between. The CDR3 contains 12 residues.

This clone was seen a few times. The V gene is TRBV7-9, the J gene TRBJ2-1; TRBD2 matches at 8 bases. The CDR3 contains 17 residues. Germline trimming cut 4 bases from V and 4 bases from J; bases unmatched to any gene: 12. CDR1 is SEHNR and CDR2 is FQNEAQ in the germline V gene (reference sequence). In nucleotides, the CDR3 is TGTGCCAGCAGCTACCCGCCTCGCGGGGGGCTTTACAATGAGCAGTTCTTC. Translated: CASSYPPRGGLYNEQFF.

The V call is TRBV2, the J call TRBJ2-2; D is ambiguous. Germline lookup yields CDR1 SNHLY and CDR2 FYNNEI. CDR3 length: 11 amino acids. Trimming pared 2 bases from V and 8 bases from J, leaving 3 bases between. CDR3 DNA: TGTGCCAGCAGTGAAATGGGGGAGCTGTTTTTT. It yields the protein CASSEMGELFF.

This chain links TRBV4-3 with TRBJ2-2, with TRBD2 matching 13 bases. V shed 1 base and J 5 bases; nucleotides not matched to a gene: 1. Germline CDR1 LGHNA, CDR2 YSLEER. CDR3 length: 16 residues. The CDR3 nucleotides are TGCGCCAGCAGCCAAGTACTAGCGGGGGGGACCGGGGAGCTGTTTTTT. Protein sequence: CASSQVLAGGTGELFF.

This chain uses TRBV6-5 with TRBJ2-7; D is unresolved. This CDR3 is 14 amino acids long. CDR1 and CDR2 from the germline V gene are MNHEY and SVGAGI. V gave up 6 bases and J gave up 6 bases, with 18 bases separating them. The CDR3 protein is CASSSSVGLLEQYF. The CDR3 DNA reads TGTGCCAGCAGCTCCTCGGTTGGATTGCTCGAGCAGTACTTC.

Turning to this clone: This sample includes further DNA sequences coding for the same CDR3. The rearrangement joins TRBV5-1 to TRBJ2-5; 10 bases line up with TRBD2. The CDR3 extends over 14 amino acids. Trimming cost V 2 bases and J 3 bases; bases outside gene matches: 1. Looked up from germline, CDR1 is SGHRS and CDR2 is YFSETQ. The CDR3 DNA sequence: TGCGCCAGCAGCTTTCTAGCGGGGGAAGAGACCCAGTACTTC. It yields the protein CASSFLAGEETQYF.

The genes are TRBV2 and TRBJ1-1; D is perhaps TRBD1 (5 bases). Per germline, CDR1 SNHLY and CDR2 FYNNEI. This CDR3 has 13 amino acids. Trimming shortened V by 7 bases and J by 3 bases, and 12 bases separated the two germline ends. In DNA form, the CDR3 reads TGTGCCAGCATCAGGGACGGTTACACTGAAGCTTTCTTT. It yields the protein CASIRDGYTEAFF. Full variable domain (outside the CDR3, taken from reference TRBV2 and TRBJ1-1): EPEVTQTPSHQVTQMGQEVILRCVPISNHLYFYWYRQILGQKVEFLVSFYNNEISEKSEIFDDQFSVERPDGSNFTLKIRSTKLEDSAMYFCASIRDGYTEAFFGQGTRLTVV.

The chain couples TRBV4-3 to TRBJ2-7, with TRBD2 matching 10 bases. The J segment lost 1 base and the V segment lost 3 bases, leaving 0 bases of the junction unmatched. The CDR3 sequence is 14 residues long. The germline V gene encodes CDR1 LGHNA and CDR2 YSLEER. CDR3 residues: CASSHSGGSYEQYF. CDR3 bases: TGCGCCAGCAGCCATAGCGGGGGGTCCTACGAGCAGTACTTC.